Sample share makes the clone carrying this T cell receptor beta chain large. Its specificity is not known. These data belong to a study of cytomegalovirus exposure and HLA in healthy donors. Whole-study findings and limits: The study recorded 150 to 200 TCR beta chains that were cytomegalovirus-associated.

V was shortened by 0 bases and J by 6 bases, with 35 bases between the two germline ends. The CDR3 sequence is 22 residues long. In germline, CDR1 is LNHDA, CDR2 SQIVND (reference sequence). In the PCR, 60 Vbeta and 13 Jbeta primers were used. The protocol was immunoSEQ multiplex PCR, while the TCRdb copy is restricted to in-frame clones and leaves out a portion. The table includes about 98,000 clones, about three quarters detected once. This sequence originates from a man aged 60 to 69 in good health and CMV-seropositive. Specimen: PBMCs. The chain links TRBV19 to TRBJ1-1; D may be TRBD1 (6 bases). DNA for the CDR3: TGTGCCAGTAGTATAGATTGGTACGAAAGGGGGTGGGAGGGTGTGTATGGGCCTGAAGCTTTCTTT. It yields the protein CASSIDWYERGWEGVYGPEAFF.